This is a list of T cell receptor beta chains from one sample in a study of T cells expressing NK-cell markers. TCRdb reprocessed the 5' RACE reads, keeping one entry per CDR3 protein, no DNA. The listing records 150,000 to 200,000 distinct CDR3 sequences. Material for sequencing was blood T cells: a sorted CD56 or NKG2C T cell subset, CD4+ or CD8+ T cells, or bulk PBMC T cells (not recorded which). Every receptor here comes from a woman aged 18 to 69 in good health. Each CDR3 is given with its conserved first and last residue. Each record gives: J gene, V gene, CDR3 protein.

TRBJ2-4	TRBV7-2	CASSSRDSKNIQYF
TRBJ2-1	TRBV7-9	CASSQWGGSEQFF
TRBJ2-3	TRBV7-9	CASSLWGFSTDTQYF
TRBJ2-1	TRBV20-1	CSARVAGRTTNEQFF
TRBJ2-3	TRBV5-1	CASSFRELDTQYF
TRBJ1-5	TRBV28	CASSFKGQGYQPQHF
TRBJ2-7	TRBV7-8	CASSLSGGEQYF
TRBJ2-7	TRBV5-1	CASSLSGSSEQYF
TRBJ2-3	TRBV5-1	CASSLPMGDTQYF
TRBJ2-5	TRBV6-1	CASSDWRQGAATQYF
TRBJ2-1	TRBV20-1	CSAIRLTSGGWSSYNEQFF